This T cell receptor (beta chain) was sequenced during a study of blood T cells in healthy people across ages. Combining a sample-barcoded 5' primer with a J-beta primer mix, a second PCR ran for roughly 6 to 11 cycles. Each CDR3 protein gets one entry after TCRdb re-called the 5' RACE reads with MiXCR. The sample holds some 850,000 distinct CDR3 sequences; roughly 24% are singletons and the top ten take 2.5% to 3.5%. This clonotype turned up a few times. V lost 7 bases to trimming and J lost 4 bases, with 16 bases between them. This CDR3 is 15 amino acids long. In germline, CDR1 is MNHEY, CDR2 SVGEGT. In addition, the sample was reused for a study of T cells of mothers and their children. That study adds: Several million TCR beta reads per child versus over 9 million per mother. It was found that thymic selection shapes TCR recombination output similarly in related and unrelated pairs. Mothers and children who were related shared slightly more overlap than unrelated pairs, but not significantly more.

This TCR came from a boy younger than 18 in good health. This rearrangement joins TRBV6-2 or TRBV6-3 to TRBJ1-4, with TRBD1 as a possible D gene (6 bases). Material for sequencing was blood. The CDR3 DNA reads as TGTGCCAGCAAAGAATACAGGGAAGGTAATGAAAAACTGTTTTTT. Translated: CASKEYREGNEKLFF.